The source of this TCR beta chain is a study of T cell changes during pregnancy in multiple sclerosis. The method was immunoSEQ multiplex PCR; TCRdb's version includes in-frame clones alone and lacks a portion of them. This sample has approximately 70,000 clones, with roughly nine tenths found just once. This specimen was peripheral blood, taken in the first trimester of pregnancy. The TCR originated in a female donor in good health, enrolled as a control in a pregnancy study.

CDR3 loop: CASSSGTSGTYEQYF. The DNA of the CDR3 is TGTGCCAGCAGTTCCGGGACTAGCGGGACTTACGAGCAGTACTTC. The rearrangement links TRBV28 to TRBJ2-7; 13 nucleotides agree with TRBD2. The CDR3 spans 15 residues. V gave up 4 bases and J gave up 4 bases; unmatched junction bases: 4. Germline assignment: CDR1 MDHEN and CDR2 SYDVKM.